This T cell receptor (beta chain) was found in a study of T cell changes during pregnancy in multiple sclerosis. The method was immunoSEQ multiplex PCR; TCRdb's version includes in-frame clones alone and lacks a portion of them. The data hold fewer than 65,000 clones, with around 90% observed a single time. The sequenced sample was peripheral blood, obtained in the first trimester of pregnancy. This clonotype originated in a female donor in good health, enrolled as a control in a pregnancy study.

CDR3 bases: TGTGCCAGCAGCCAACTAGCGGCCAGCTCCTACGAGCAGTACTTC. Translation: CASSQLAASSYEQYF. V is TRBV4-2 and J is TRBJ2-7; 7 nucleotides match TRBD2. Germline V gene lookup returns CDR1 LGHNA and CDR2 YNFKEQ. This CDR3 has 15 amino acids. V lost 2 bases to trimming and J lost 0 bases; unmatched junction nucleotides: 4.